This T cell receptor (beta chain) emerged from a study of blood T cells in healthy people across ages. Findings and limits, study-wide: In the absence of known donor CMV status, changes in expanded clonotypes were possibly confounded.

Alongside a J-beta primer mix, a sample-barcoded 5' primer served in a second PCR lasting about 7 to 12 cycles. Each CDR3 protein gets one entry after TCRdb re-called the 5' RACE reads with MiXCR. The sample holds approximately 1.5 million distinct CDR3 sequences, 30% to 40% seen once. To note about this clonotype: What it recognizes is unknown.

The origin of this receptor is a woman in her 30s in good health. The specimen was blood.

CDR3 sequence reads: CASSLLGQPNEKLFF. The DNA for the CDR3 is TGTGCCAGCAGCTTACTCGGACAGCCGAATGAAAAACTGTTTTTT. This chain connects TRBV7-9 to TRBJ1-4; a weak D match, TRBD1 (6 bases). With 2 bases removed from V and 5 bases from J, the gap between germline ends came to 12 bases. Germline V gene data show CDR1 as SEHNR and CDR2 as FQNEAQ (reference sequence). The CDR3 is 15 residues long.